The 6 T cell receptor beta chains reported below all come from one sample, sequenced in a study of T cells in Graves' hyperthyroidism and ophthalmopathy. The investigators amplified TCR beta CDR3 regions from RNA transcripts. The HTBI primer set was used in a first-round RT-PCR of the TCR CDR3. Using its own MiXCR run on the multiplex PCR reads, TCRdb lists one record per CDR3 protein. The sample includes approximately 260,000 distinct CDR3 sequences, around 15% seen only once; the top ten take 30% to 35%. Sequencing was done on a sample of blood. The receptors stem from a woman aged 45-60 years with Graves' hyperthyroidism that later progressed to Graves' ophthalmopathy.

This clonotype was detected only a few times. The rearrangement links TRBV4-1 to TRBJ2-7; D perhaps matches TRBD1 (5 bases). This CDR3 has 15 amino acids. CDR1 is MGHRA, CDR2 YSYEKL, per germline. The V end lost 0 bases, the J end lost 2 bases, and 11 bases lay between the germline ends. The CDR3 is CASSQELQGPYEQYF. The CDR3, as DNA: TGCGCCAGCAGCCAAGAGTTGCAGGGCCCCTACGAGCAGTACTTC.

This clonotype has a count of ten or more. The rearrangement links TRBV28 to TRBJ2-7; D remains unclear. CDR1 and CDR2 from the germline V gene are MDHEN and SYDVKM. This CDR3 region has 12 residues. V gave up 5 bases and J gave up 3 bases, with 8 bases separating them. CDR3 amino acids: CASSPPGYEQYF. The CDR3 nucleotides read TGTGCCAGCAGTCCGCCAGGCTACGAGCAGTACTTC.

Many counts were recorded for this clonotype. J is TRBJ1-1 and V is TRBV10-3; 9 bases are shared with TRBD1. From germline, CDR1 is ENHRY and CDR2 SYGVKD. This CDR3 comprises 16 residues. V lost 4 bases to trimming and J lost 1 base; unmatched junction nucleotides: 7. In nucleotides, the CDR3 is TGTGCCATCAGTGGGGGGGACAGGGATGGGAACACTGAAGCTTTCTTT. It translates to CAISGGDRDGNTEAFF.

In this sample, this clonotype turned up many times. This chain uses TRBV28 with TRBJ2-1; perhaps TRBD2 as D (6 bases). Per germline, CDR1 MDHEN and CDR2 SYDVKM. CDR3 length equals 16 residues. Deletions cut 1 base from V and 0 bases from J, with 10 bases between. Written as DNA, the CDR3 is TGTGCCAGCAGTTTATCCGGGACTCGCTCCTACAATGAGCAGTTCTTC. It is translated as CASSLSGTRSYNEQFF.

This clonotype appeared a few times. The chain combines TRBV25-1 with TRBJ1-5, with D maybe TRBD1 (5 bases). Trimming removed 6 bases from V and 7 bases from J, with 16 bases in between. Germline V gene data show CDR1 as MGHDK and CDR2 as SYGVNS. This CDR3 comprises 14 residues. As DNA, the CDR3 is TGTGCCAGCAGCTCGCAGGGCTTAGGGCAGCCCCAGCATTTT. The encoded protein is CASSSQGLGQPQHF.

This clonotype has a handful of counts. The CDR3 sequence is CASSIGGGQSYEQYF. CDR3 coding DNA: TGTGCCAGTAGTATAGGTGGGGGACAGTCCTACGAGCAGTACTTC. The chain employs TRBV19 and TRBJ2-7; 7 bases match TRBD1. This CDR3 spans 15 amino acids. J lost 1 base, V lost 1 base, and 4 bases had no gene match. From germline, CDR1 is LNHDA and CDR2 SQIVND (reference sequence).